A single sample is the source of the 7 T cell receptor beta chains below, sequenced in a study of T cell responses to AZD1222 COVID-19 vaccine. The protocol was immunoSEQ multiplex PCR, while the TCRdb copy is restricted to in-frame clones and leaves out a portion. The sample consists of 100,000 to 150,000 clones, over 85% of them appearing once. The input for sequencing was peripheral blood, taken on day 0 of AZD1222 vaccination. These receptors all stem from an adult in good health.

The chain carries TRBV7-9 and TRBJ2-1; D gene ambiguous. The CDR3 consists of 15 residues. Germline V gene data show CDR1 as SEHNR and CDR2 as FQNEAQ (reference sequence). V was clipped by 2 bases and J by 8 bases, with 16 bases between them. DNA of the CDR3: TGTGCCAGCAGCTTAAGTGTGGTTAGCAGCGATGAGCAGTTCTTC. This encodes CASSLSVVSSDEQFF. The full variable domain, its missing parts supplied by reference TRBV7-9 and TRBJ2-1, is DTGVSQNPRHKITKRGQNVTFRCDPISEHNRLYWYRQTLGQGPEFLTYFQNEAQLEKSRLLSDRFSAERPKGSFSTLEIQRTEQGDSAMYLCASSLSVVSSDEQFFGPGTRLTVL.

The chain is built from TRBV2 and TRBJ2-7, with D perhaps TRBD1 (6 bases). Germline CDR1 SNHLY, CDR2 FYNNEI. Trimming removed 3 bases from V and 2 bases from J, with 8 bases in between. The CDR3 sequence is 13 residues long. CDR3 region: CASSDNRAYEQYF. The CDR3 DNA reads as TGTGCCAGCAGTGATAACAGGGCCTACGAGCAGTACTTC.

V gene TRBV4-2 combines with J gene TRBJ2-1; TRBD2 matches at 12 bases. V lost 3 bases to trimming and J lost 6 bases; unmatched junction nucleotides: 21. Germline-derived CDR1 and CDR2 are LGHNA and YNFKEQ. The CDR3 spans 21 residues. This CDR3 reads CASSQEGPTLAGGPGGNEQFF. CDR3 coding DNA: TGTGCCAGCAGCCAGGAGGGGCCCACGCTAGCGGGAGGGCCCGGGGGCAATGAGCAGTTCTTC.

V and J are TRBV7-2 and TRBJ1-4; 8 nucleotides match TRBD1. CDR3 length equals 14 residues. Germline CDR1 SGHTA, CDR2 FQGNSA. Trimming removed 5 bases from V and 8 bases from J; junction bases left unmatched: 7. This CDR3 is CASSQTGVKEKLFF. CDR3 nucleotides: TGTGCCAGCAGCCAGACAGGGGTCAAAGAAAAACTGTTTTTT.

V usage is TRBV2 and J usage is TRBJ1-2, with TRBD1 as a possible D gene (6 bases). Trimming took off 1 base at V and 6 bases at J, with 12 bases between the two ends. CDR1 is SNHLY and CDR2 is FYNNEI in the germline V gene. CDR3 length equals 14 residues. This CDR3 reads CASSEEWGQDGYTF. The CDR3 region has the DNA TGTGCCAGCAGTGAAGAGTGGGGGCAGGATGGCTACACCTTC.

V and J are TRBV19 and TRBJ1-4; TRBD1 is a possible D gene (5 bases). The V gene's germline CDR1 is LNHDA and CDR2 SQIVND (reference sequence). The CDR3 runs to 15 residues. Trimming took off 7 bases at V and 5 bases at J, with 17 bases between the two ends. Here the CDR3 reads CASTPIGQGNEKLFF. CDR3 coding DNA: TGTGCCAGTACCCCCATCGGGCAGGGCAATGAAAAACTGTTTTTT.

The genes are TRBV13 and TRBJ1-1; no definite D call. CDR3 length: 15 amino acids. The germline CDR1 and CDR2 sequences are PRHDT and FYEKMQ (reference sequence). Trimming left V 5 bases short and J 1 base short, with 14 bases between. CDR3 coding DNA: TGTGCCAGCAGCCCGATGGGCGAAACGAACACTGAAGCTTTCTTT. Translated, it gives CASSPMGETNTEAFF.